This T cell receptor beta chain was profiled in a study of blood T cell repertoires in COVID-19. On the study more broadly: PBMCs, B-cell-depleted T cells, or T cells provided the cDNA or gDNA that made up the material.

This CDR3 has 15 residues. V dropped 2 bases and J dropped 2; count of bases not matched to a gene: 1. From germline, CDR1 is KGHDR and CDR2 SFDVKD. Some clones are missing from TCRdb's copy, which holds only in-frame ones; the method was immunoSEQ multiplex PCR. The sample gives 140,000 to 150,000 clones, around 82% of which show up once; 4.5% to 6% is in the top ten. The TCR originated in a woman between 50 and 59 years old with acute or convalescent COVID-19. The sequencing input was peripheral blood. The chain couples TRBV24-1 to TRBJ2-7; TRBD1 matches 11 bases. The CDR3 reads CATSDSGQGAYEQYF. CDR3 bases: TGTGCCACCAGTGATTCGGGACAGGGGGCCTACGAGCAGTACTTC.